This T cell receptor (beta chain) stems from a study of graft-versus-host responses after intestinal transplantation. The data were produced by immunoSEQ multiplex PCR, yet TCRdb's version contains in-frame clones alone and is incomplete. The sample includes some 90,000 clones, about nine tenths seen only once; the top ten take roughly 0.3%. A word on this clone: The target antigen is unknown.

The germline V gene has CDR1 KGHSH and CDR2 LQKENI. The CDR3 has 15 residues. The trim removed 3 bases at V and 3 bases at J, leaving 0 bases unmatched. The gene calls are TRBV18 and TRBJ2-3, with 13 positions matching TRBD2. The material was unstimulated CD4+ T cells sorted from spleen or lymph node cells, obtained before intestinal transplant. This receptor was identified in a human donor who received an intestinal transplant. DNA of the CDR3: TGTGCCAGCTCACCGACTAGCGGGAGGACAGATACGCAGTATTTT. As protein: CASSPTSGRTDTQYF.